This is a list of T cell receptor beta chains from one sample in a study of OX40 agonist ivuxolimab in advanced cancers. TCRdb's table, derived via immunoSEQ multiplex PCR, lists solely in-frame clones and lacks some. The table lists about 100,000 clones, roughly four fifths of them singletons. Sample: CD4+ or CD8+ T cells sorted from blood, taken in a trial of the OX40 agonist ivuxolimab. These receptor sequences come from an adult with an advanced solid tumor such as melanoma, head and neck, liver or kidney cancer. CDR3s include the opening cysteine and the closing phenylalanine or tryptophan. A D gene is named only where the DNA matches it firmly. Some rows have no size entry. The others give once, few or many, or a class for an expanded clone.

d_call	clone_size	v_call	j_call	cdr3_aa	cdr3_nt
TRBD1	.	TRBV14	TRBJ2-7	CASSQGPGTGTYEQYF	TGTGCCAGCAGCCAAGGGCCCGGGACAGGTACCTACGAGCAGTACTTC
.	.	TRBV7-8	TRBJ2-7	CASSLAPEIYEQYF	TGTGCCAGCAGCTTAGCGCCGGAGATCTACGAGCAGTACTTC
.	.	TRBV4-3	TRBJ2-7	CASSQDVGYYEQYF	TGCGCCAGCAGCCAAGATGTCGGATACTACGAGCAGTACTTC
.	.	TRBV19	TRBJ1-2	CASSSGRGYGYTF	TGTGCCAGTAGTTCAGGGAGGGGCTATGGCTACACCTTC
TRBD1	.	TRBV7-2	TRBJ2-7	CASSSSRGRNEQYF	TGTGCCAGCAGCTCTTCCAGGGGGAGAAACGAGCAGTACTTC
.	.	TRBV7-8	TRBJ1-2	CASSSDRIGYGYTF	TGTGCCAGCAGCTCGGACCGCATAGGATATGGCTACACCTTC
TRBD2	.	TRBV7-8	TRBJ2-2	CASSLVGQTSGNTGELFF	TGTGCCAGCAGCTTAGTGGGACAGACTAGCGGTAACACCGGGGAGCTGTTTTTT
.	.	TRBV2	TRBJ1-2	CASSETAHWGYTF	TGTGCCAGCAGTGAAACAGCCCACTGGGGCTACACCTTC
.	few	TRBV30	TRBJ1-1	CAWSVFGNTEAFF	TGTGCCTGGAGTGTCTTTGGGAACACTGAAGCTTTCTTT
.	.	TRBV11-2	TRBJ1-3	CASSERDSLSGNTIYF	TGTGCCAGCAGCGAACGAGACTCTCTCTCTGGAAACACCATATATTTT